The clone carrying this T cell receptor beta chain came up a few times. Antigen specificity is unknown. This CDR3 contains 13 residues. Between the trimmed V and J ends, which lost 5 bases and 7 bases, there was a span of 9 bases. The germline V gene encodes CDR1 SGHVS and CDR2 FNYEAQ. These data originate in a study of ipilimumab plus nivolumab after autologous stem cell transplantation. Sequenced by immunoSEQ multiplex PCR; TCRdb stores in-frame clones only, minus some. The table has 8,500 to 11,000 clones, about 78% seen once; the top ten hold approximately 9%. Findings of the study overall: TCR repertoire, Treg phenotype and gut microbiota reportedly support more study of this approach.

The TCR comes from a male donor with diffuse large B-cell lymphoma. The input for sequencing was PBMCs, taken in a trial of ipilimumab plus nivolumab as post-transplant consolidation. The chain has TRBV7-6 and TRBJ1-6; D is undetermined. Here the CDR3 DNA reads TGTGCCAGCAGCCTGGCCGGGAATTCACCCCTCCACTTT. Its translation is CASSLAGNSPLHF.